A selection of T cell receptor beta chains follows, all from one sample in a study of beta chain features in type 1 diabetes. Here immunoSEQ multiplex PCR was the method, and the copy in TCRdb shows in-frame clones only, minus some. This table has about 180,000 clones, 10% to 15% appearing once. Sequencing was performed on central memory CD4+ T cells from blood. The receptor source for this set is a woman younger than 35 in good health. The conserved cysteine and the conserved F or W are not part of the CDR3 here.

TRBV7-9	ASSTPGNQPQH
TRBV30	AERGKGNEKLF
TRBV6-6	ASSYLGQNSEAF
TRBV4-1	ASSHGAGFRQPQH
TRBV6-1	ASSAPGTGTREQY
TRBV15	ATSATGTGTTYEQY
TRBV25-1	ASSEEASGRGYNEQF
TRBV15	ATSRDHTGVKAF
TRBV18	ASSLSGQGQPQH
TRBV28	ASSSPAGGKDEQY
TRBV19	ASSSGSGANVLT
TRBV5-1	ASSLEQIETQY
TRBV30	AWRGSGNTIY
TRBV7-9	ASSATGGWNAEAF
TRBV18	ASSPGQGLNTEAF
TRBV5-1	ASSSRTGNNEQF
TRBV28	ASSSYSGANVLT
TRBV19	ASKPGTGSTGELF
TRBV13	ASSLGLPGRF
TRBV25-1	ASSGYRATEAF
TRBV20-1	SAGDFYGYT
TRBV29-1	SVGSTGQPQH
TRBV13	ASSSPPGETQY
TRBV6-7	ASSYSSGADQPQH
TRBV29-1	SVATGLPLAGGNTIY
TRBV29-1	SVAPQVGAGELF